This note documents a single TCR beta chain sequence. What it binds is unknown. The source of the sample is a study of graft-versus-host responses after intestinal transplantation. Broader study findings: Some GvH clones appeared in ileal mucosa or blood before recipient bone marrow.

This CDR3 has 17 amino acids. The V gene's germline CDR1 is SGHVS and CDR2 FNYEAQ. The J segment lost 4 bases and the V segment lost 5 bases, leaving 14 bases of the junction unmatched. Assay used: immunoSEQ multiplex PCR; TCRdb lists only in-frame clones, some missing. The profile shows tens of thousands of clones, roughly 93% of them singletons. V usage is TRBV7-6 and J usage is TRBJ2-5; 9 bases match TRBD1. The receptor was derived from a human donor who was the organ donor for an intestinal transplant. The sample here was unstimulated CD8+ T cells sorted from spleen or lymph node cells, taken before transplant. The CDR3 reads CASSGDRALWFGETQYF. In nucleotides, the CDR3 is TGTGCCAGCAGCGGGGACAGGGCGCTTTGGTTTGGAGAGACCCAGTACTTC.